The clone carrying this TCR beta chain is a singleton in its sample. Authors' methods: Amplification of reference gene primers provided the estimated nucleated cell counts. Some clones are missing from TCRdb's copy, which holds only in-frame ones; the method was immunoSEQ multiplex PCR. The V and J calls and clone size were taken over from that table, and D and trimming were inferred from the DNA. This repertoire shows some 220,000 clones, around 81% found once; its top ten account for approximately 6.6%. The CDR3 has 15 residues. J was trimmed by 2 bases and V by 1 base; bases with no gene match: 0. CDR1 and CDR2 (germline): SGHRS, YFSETQ. This sample is part of a study of blood T cell repertoires in COVID-19. Study-level information: Sites across the United States, Italy and Spain contributed samples from acute and convalescent COVID-19. Sources were T cells, B-cell-depleted T cells, or PBMCs; the material itself was cDNA or gDNA.

The TCR was taken from a woman in her sixties or seventies with acute or convalescent COVID-19. The chain employs TRBV5-1 and TRBJ2-5; 12 bases align to TRBD2. The sample consisted of peripheral blood. The CDR3 DNA sequence: TGCGCCAGCAGCTTGACTAGCGGGGGGCAAGAGACCCAGTACTTC. Its protein is CASSLTSGGQETQYF.